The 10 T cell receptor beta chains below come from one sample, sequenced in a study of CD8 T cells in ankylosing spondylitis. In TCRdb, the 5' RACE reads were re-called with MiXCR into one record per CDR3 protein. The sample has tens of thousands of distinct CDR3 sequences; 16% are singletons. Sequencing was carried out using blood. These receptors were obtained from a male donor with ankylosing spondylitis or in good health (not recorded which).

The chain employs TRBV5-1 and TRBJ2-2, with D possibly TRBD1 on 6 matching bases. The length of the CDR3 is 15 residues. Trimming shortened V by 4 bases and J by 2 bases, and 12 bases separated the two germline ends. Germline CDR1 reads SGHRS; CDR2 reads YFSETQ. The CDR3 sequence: CASSAGQRNTGELFF. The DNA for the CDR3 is TGCGCCAGCAGCGCAGGACAGAGAAACACCGGGGAGCTGTTTTTT. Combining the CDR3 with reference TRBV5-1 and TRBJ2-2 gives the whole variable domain KAGVTQTPRYLIKTRGQQVTLSCSPISGHRSVSWYQQTPGQGLQFLFEYFSETQRNKGNFPGRFSGRQFSNSRSEMNVSTLELGDSALYLCASSAGQRNTGELFFGEGSRLTVL.

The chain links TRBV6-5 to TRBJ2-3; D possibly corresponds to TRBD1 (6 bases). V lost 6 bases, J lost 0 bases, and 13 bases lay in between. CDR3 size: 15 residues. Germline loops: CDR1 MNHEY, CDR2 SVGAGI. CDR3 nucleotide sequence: TGTGCCAGCAGCCGGAGGACAGCGAGCACAGATACGCAGTATTTT. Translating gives CASSRRTASTDTQYF.

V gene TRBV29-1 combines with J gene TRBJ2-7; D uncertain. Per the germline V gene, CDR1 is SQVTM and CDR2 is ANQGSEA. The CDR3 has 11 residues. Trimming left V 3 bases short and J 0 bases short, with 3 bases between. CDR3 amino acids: CSVESSYEQYF. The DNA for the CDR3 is TGCAGCGTTGAGAGCTCCTACGAGCAGTACTTC.

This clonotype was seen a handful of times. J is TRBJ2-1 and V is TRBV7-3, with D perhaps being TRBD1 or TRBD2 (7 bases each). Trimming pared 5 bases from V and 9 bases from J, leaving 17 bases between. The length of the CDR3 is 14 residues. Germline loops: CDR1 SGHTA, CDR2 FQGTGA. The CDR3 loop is CASSTRGGAGEQFF. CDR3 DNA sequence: TGTGCCAGCAGCACCAGGGGGGGCGCGGGTGAGCAGTTCTTC.

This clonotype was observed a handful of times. CDR3: CASSLGAGRRNEQFF. CDR3 DNA sequence: TGTGCCAGCAGCTTAGGCGCGGGAAGGCGTAATGAGCAGTTCTTC. This chain links TRBV7-9 with TRBJ2-1; TRBD2 might be the D (6 bases). The CDR3 covers 15 residues. Germline V CDR1 and CDR2: SEHNR, FQNEAQ (reference sequence). With 1 base removed from V and 7 bases from J, the gap between germline ends came to 14 bases.

CDR3 in amino acids: CASSLYPTGRNRQYEQFF. The CDR3 DNA reads TGCGCCAGCAGCTTGTATCCGACAGGGCGCAATAGACAGTATGAGCAGTTCTTC. This chain uses TRBV5-1 with TRBJ2-1, with TRBD1 matching over 7 bases. With V trimmed by 1 base and J by 8 bases, 18 bases remained unmatched. The CDR3 has 18 amino acids. The germline gives CDR1 SGHRS, CDR2 YFSETQ.

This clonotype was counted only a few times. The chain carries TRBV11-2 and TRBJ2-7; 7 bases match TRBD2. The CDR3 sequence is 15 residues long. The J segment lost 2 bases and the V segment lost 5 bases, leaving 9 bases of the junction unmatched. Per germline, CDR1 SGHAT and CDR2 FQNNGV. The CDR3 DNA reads TGTGCCAGCAGCCAACTGGGAGGGTCCCCCTACGAGCAGTACTTC. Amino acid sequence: CASSQLGGSPYEQYF.

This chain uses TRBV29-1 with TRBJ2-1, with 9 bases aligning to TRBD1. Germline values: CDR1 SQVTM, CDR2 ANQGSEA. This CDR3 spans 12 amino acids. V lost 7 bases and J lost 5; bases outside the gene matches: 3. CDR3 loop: CSAGQGDNEQFF. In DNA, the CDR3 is TGCAGCGCGGGACAGGGTGACAATGAGCAGTTCTTC.

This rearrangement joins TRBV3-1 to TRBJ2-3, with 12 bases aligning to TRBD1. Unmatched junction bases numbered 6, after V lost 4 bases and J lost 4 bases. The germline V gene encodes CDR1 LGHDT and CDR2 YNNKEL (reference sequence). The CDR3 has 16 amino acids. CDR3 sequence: CASSPLGTGGSDTQYF. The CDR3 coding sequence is TGTGCCAGCAGCCCACTGGGGACAGGGGGCTCAGATACGCAGTATTTT.

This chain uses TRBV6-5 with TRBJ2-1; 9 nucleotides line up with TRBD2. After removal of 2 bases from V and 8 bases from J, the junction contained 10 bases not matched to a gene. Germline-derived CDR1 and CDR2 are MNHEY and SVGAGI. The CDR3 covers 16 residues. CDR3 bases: TGTGCCAGCAGTTACCGATTTAGCGGGAGATGGGATGAGCAGTTCTTC. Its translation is CASSYRFSGRWDEQFF.